Listed below are T cell receptor beta chains from one sample, sequenced in a study of CXCR3-negative and CXCR3-positive naive CD8 T cells. From its re-call of the 5' RACE reads, TCRdb lists each CDR3 protein once, without DNA. The data include around 92,000 distinct CDR3 sequences; the top ten clones carry approximately 1.7%. The sequencing sample was made of naive CXCR3- CD8+ T cells from blood. These receptors all stem from a human donor in good health. Some clones in this sample may be carry-over from other donors' samples. The CDR3 runs from the conserved cysteine through the conserved F or W. The size field is filled for only some rows; it gives once, few, many or a size class.

j_gene | v_gene | abundance | CDR3aa
TRBJ1-2 | TRBV5-1 | NA | CASSLWDREDYGYTF
TRBJ2-2 | TRBV18 | NA | CASSPPAGLTGELFF
TRBJ1-2 | TRBV6-6 | NA | CASNQFKETGNGYTF
TRBJ2-5 | TRBV28 | medium-sized | CASSLLSGVQETQYF
TRBJ1-1 | TRBV5-1 | NA | CASSLWQMNTEAFF
TRBJ2-6 | TRBV5-1 | NA | CATEPRRRGPSGANVLTF
TRBJ2-7 | TRBV7-3 | NA | CASSLSPGAYEQYF
TRBJ1-1 | TRBV12-3/TRBV12-4 | NA | CASSLLQGAYAFF
TRBJ1-4 | TRBV28 | NA | CASSQSGGYEKLFF
TRBJ2-7 | TRBV5-1 | NA | CASSFAVGTASKSYEQYF
TRBJ2-3 | TRBV7-6 | NA | CASSVGQGYLVNTQYF
TRBJ2-5 | TRBV15 | NA | CATSRGTGEETQYF
TRBJ1-1 | TRBV4-1 | NA | CASSLRTGENTEAFF
TRBJ1-4 | TRBV7-9 | NA | CASSLKGQTGEKLFF
TRBJ1-1 | TRBV12-3/TRBV12-4 | NA | CASSLPGGLNTEAFF
TRBJ2-6 | TRBV27 | NA | CASSLRASGANVLTF
TRBJ2-3 | TRBV29-1 | NA | CSVERADSTDTQYF
TRBJ2-7 | TRBV11-3 | NA | CASSPRGRGTYEQYF
TRBJ2-1 | TRBV28 | NA | CASSLPSSGSFSYNEQFF
TRBJ2-5 | TRBV7-9 | NA | CASSGLDEGQETQYF
TRBJ2-1 | TRBV29-1 | NA | CSTDRRYNEQFF
TRBJ2-7 | TRBV5-1 | NA | CASSLSVGGSYEQYF
TRBJ2-5 | TRBV7-9 | NA | CASSLARAGETQYF
TRBJ1-1 | TRBV9 | NA | CASSVDWNTEAFF
TRBJ2-1 | TRBV2 | NA | CAGSLLAGGYNEQFF
TRBJ2-1 | TRBV20-1 | NA | CSARDSVGLAGTYNEQFF
TRBJ2-1 | TRBV29-1 | NA | CSVSLAGAWEQFF
TRBJ2-5 | TRBV7-6 | NA | CASSLPDSDQETQYF
TRBJ1-1 | TRBV1 | NA | CTSSPRTGGNGDKAFF
TRBJ2-1 | TRBV29-1 | NA | CSAGGLLSYNEQFF
TRBJ2-7 | TRBV28 | NA | CASSLYAGRHEQYF
TRBJ1-5 | TRBV7-8 | NA | CASSLVPGLDQPQHF
TRBJ2-1 | TRBV7-2 | NA | CASSALPRGTGEQFF
TRBJ2-3 | TRBV10-3 | NA | CAIRAGEDTQYF
TRBJ2-1 | TRBV10-1 | NA | CASSQREGYNEQFF
TRBJ2-7 | TRBV11-3 | NA | CASSPRVPSYEQYF
TRBJ2-2 | TRBV29-1 | NA | CSVAMGPTTNTGELFF
TRBJ2-7 | TRBV12-5 | NA | CASGSIIYEQYF
TRBJ2-7 | TRBV20-1 | NA | CSAAGRLGREQYF
TRBJ1-3 | TRBV7-6 | NA | CASSLQGAAGNTIYF
TRBJ2-5 | TRBV20-1 | NA | CSAHDRGLETQYF
TRBJ2-7 | TRBV11-2 | NA | CASSLGWGGYEQYF
TRBJ1-5 | TRBV25-1 | NA | CASSWDSNQPQHF
TRBJ2-3 | TRBV6-5 | NA | CASKERREVITDTQYF
TRBJ1-1 | TRBV5-1 | NA | CASSSGTGSTEAFF
TRBJ2-2 | TRBV19 | NA | CASSPRDSAIPTGELFF